Each of the 27 T cell receptor beta chains below was sequenced from the same sample in a study of T cells after yellow fever vaccination. TCRdb recomputed calls from the 5' RACE reads with MiXCR, one row per CDR3 protein. The sample carries nearly 300,000 distinct CDR3 sequences, approximately 10% recorded once. The input for sequencing was CD4+ T cells sorted from PBMCs, taken 5 days after the yellow fever booster vaccination. These receptors were collected from a man aged 18 to 35 who received the YFV17D yellow fever vaccine.

This sequence joins TRBV2 and TRBJ2-7; D is unresolved. The CDR3 covers 13 residues. Germline CDR1 is SNHLY and CDR2 is FYNNEI. Trimming stripped 4 bases from V and 0 bases from J, with 7 bases between. The CDR3 loop reads CASSGGGSYEQYV. In DNA form, the CDR3 reads TGTGCCAGCAGTGGAGGCGGCTCCTACGAGCAGTACGTC.

This clonotype was observed a handful of times. V usage is TRBV21-1 and J usage is TRBJ2-5; TRBD1 is the table's D call and was not checked against the DNA. TRBV21-1 is given as a pseudogene. CDR3 length: 16 residues. CDR3 sequence reads: CASSKLCSGAPETQYF. CDR3 bases: TGTGCCAGCAGCAAATTATGTTCTGGAGCCCCCGAGACCCAGTACTTC.

The chain links TRBV28 to TRBJ2-5; 9 bases align to TRBD2. Germline CDR1 and CDR2: MDHEN and SYDVKM. Germline trimming cut 5 bases from V and 6 bases from J; bases unmatched to any gene: 7. This CDR3 has 14 residues. The CDR3 loop reads CASSPAGGQKTQYF. In DNA form, the CDR3 reads TGTGCCAGCAGTCCCGCGGGGGGGCAGAAGACCCAGTACTTC.

The chain employs TRBV6-5 and TRBJ2-5; tentative D call: TRBD1 (5 bases). This CDR3 comprises 13 residues. Germline CDR1 reads MNHEY; CDR2 reads SVGAGI. The V end was cut by 5 bases, the J end by 5 bases, with 12 bases between. CDR3 sequence: CASSSDSRETQYF. The CDR3 DNA sequence: TGTGCCAGCAGTAGCGACAGTAGGGAGACCCAGTACTTC.

In its sample, this clonotype was seen many times. J is TRBJ2-5 and V is TRBV7-2; D is undetermined. The CDR3 runs to 13 residues. V was pared by 2 bases and J by 1 base, with 5 bases between. CDR1 is SGHTA and CDR2 is FQGNSA in the germline V gene. The CDR3 DNA reads TGTGCCAGCAGCTTAAGGAGCCAAGAGACCCAGTACTTC. It yields the protein CASSLRSQETQYF.

This clonotype was seen only a few times. This sequence joins TRBV4-3 and TRBJ2-1; 7 bases are shared with TRBD1. Trimming took 4 bases from V and 6 from J; bases not matched to a gene: 12. The CDR3 is 16 amino acids. Germline V gives CDR1 LGHNA, CDR2 YSLEER. CDR3 nucleotides: TGCGCCAGCAGCCGAGACTACTCAGGGGGACGCAATGAGCAGTTCTTC. Residues: CASSRDYSGGRNEQFF.

This rearrangement joins TRBV6-1 to TRBJ2-4; D is possibly TRBD2 (6 bases). Germline values: CDR1 MNHNS, CDR2 SASEGT. The CDR3 covers 14 residues. V lost 6 bases to trimming and J lost 3 bases, with 12 bases between them. The CDR3 sequence is CASSAGGDKNIQYF. The CDR3 nucleotides read TGTGCCAGCAGCGCCGGGGGTGACAAAAACATTCAGTACTTC.

This chain joins TRBV7-7 and TRBJ1-2, with 7 bases lining up with TRBD1. The CDR3 covers 15 residues. CDR1 is SSHAT, CDR2 FNYEAQ, per germline (reference sequence). Germline trimming cut 5 bases from V and 3 bases from J; bases unmatched to any gene: 9. The CDR3 DNA is TGTGCCAGCAGCCCCACCTTAGGGGGCGACTATGGCTACACCTTC. The encoded protein is CASSPTLGGDYGYTF.

The gene calls are TRBV29-1 and TRBJ2-6, with D possibly being TRBD2 (5 bases). The V end lost 6 bases, the J end lost 0 bases, and 9 bases lay between the germline ends. The germline CDR1 and CDR2 sequences are SQVTM and ANQGSEA. The CDR3 covers 14 residues. For the CDR3, the DNA is TGCAGCGTGGCTGGAGGCTCTGGGGCCAACGTCCTGACTTTC. It specifies CSVAGGSGANVLTF.

The chain has TRBV6-5 and TRBJ1-1; perhaps TRBD1 as D (5 bases). Germline-derived CDR1 and CDR2 are MNHEY and SVGAGI. V lost 8 bases and J lost 1, with 11 bases in between. The CDR3 consists of 13 residues. CDR3 sequence reads: CASGADRNTEAFF. CDR3 DNA: TGTGCCAGCGGTGCCGACAGGAACACTGAAGCTTTCTTT.

This clonotype was seen a handful of times. The chain recombines TRBV18 with TRBJ2-5, with 11 positions matching TRBD2. CDR1 KGHSH and CDR2 LQKENI come from the germline V gene. The trim removed 2 bases at V and 5 bases at J, leaving 7 bases unmatched. The CDR3 loop spans 16 amino acids. The CDR3 nucleotides read TGTGCCAGCTCACCAATGACTAGCGGGACCCTGGAGACCCAGTACTTC. This translates into CASSPMTSGTLETQYF.

This clonotype was detected a few times. The rearrangement joins TRBV18 to TRBJ1-2; a weak D match, TRBD1 (5 bases). This CDR3 contains 14 residues. Germline CDR1 and CDR2: KGHSH and LQKENI. V was cut by 2 bases and J by 1 base, with 8 bases left in between. CDR3 residues: CASSPWGFNYGYTF. The CDR3 nucleotides are TGTGCCAGCTCACCATGGGGGTTTAACTATGGCTACACCTTC.

V and J are TRBV6-2 or TRBV6-3 and TRBJ2-7; 9 bases match TRBD1. Per the germline V gene, CDR1 is MNHEY and CDR2 is SVGEGT. This CDR3 is 15 amino acids long. The trim removed 0 bases at V and 3 bases at J, leaving 3 bases unmatched. The CDR3: CASSYSGTGFYEQYF. CDR3 DNA: TGTGCCAGCAGTTACTCGGGGACAGGGTTCTACGAGCAGTACTTC.

This clonotype has more than one count but fewer than ten. The chain has TRBV7-2 and TRBJ1-6; D remains ambiguous. Looked up from germline, CDR1 is SGHTA and CDR2 is FQGNSA. The length of the CDR3 is 12 residues. DNA for the CDR3: TGTGGCACTGCGGGAAATAATTCACCCCTCCACTTT. Protein sequence: CGTAGNNSPLHF.

The chain links TRBV7-2 to TRBJ1-2; D gene ambiguous. The V gene's germline CDR1 is SGHTA and CDR2 FQGNSA. The CDR3 length is 13 residues. The V and J ends lost 5 bases and 4 bases respectively, with 11 bases between them. The CDR3 bases are TGTGCCAGCAGCCTCGTCGGGGTCTATGGCTACACCTTC. It codes for CASSLVGVYGYTF. Drawing the rest from reference TRBV7-2 and TRBJ1-2, the complete variable domain is GAGVSQSPSNKVTEKGKDVELRCDPISGHTALYWYRQSLGQGLEFLIYFQGNSAPDKSGLPSDRFSAERTGGSVSTLTIQRTQQEDSAVYLCASSLVGVYGYTFGSGTRLTVV.

This chain uses TRBV7-2 with TRBJ2-1; TRBD2 matches 12 bases. Losses at the gene ends were 7 bases for V and 2 bases for J; bases not matched to a gene: 6. The CDR3 extends over 16 amino acids. Germline V CDR1 and CDR2: SGHTA, FQGNSA. The CDR3 loop is CASTRASGGAYNEQFF. The CDR3 DNA sequence: TGTGCCAGCACCCGGGCTAGCGGGGGGGCCTACAATGAGCAGTTCTTC.

This clonotype was recorded many times. This sequence joins TRBV20-1 and TRBJ1-1, with 10 bases identical to TRBD1. The CDR3 is 14 residues long. Germline V gene lookup returns CDR1 DFQATT and CDR2 SNEGSKA (reference sequence). After removal of 4 bases from V and 1 base from J, the junction contained 3 bases not matched to a gene. This CDR3 is CSANRDRGNTEAFF. CDR3 coding DNA: TGCAGTGCTAACCGGGACAGGGGGAACACTGAAGCTTTCTTT.

The gene calls are TRBV3-2 and TRBJ2-7. TRBV3-2 is marked as a pseudogene. The CDR3 sequence is 14 residues long. CDR3 DNA sequence: TGTGCCAGCAGCCAAGATAGGTATAGTGGAGACACGTACGTC. Translation: CASSQDRYSGDTYV.

This clonotype showed up just a few times. The gene calls are TRBV5-1 and TRBJ2-7; D is perhaps TRBD1 (5 bases). V was trimmed by 0 bases and J by 1 base, leaving 14 bases between them. This CDR3 spans 16 amino acids. Germline values: CDR1 SGHRS, CDR2 YFSETQ. The CDR3 spells CASSLAGGRVSYEQYF. The DNA for the CDR3 is TGCGCCAGCAGCTTGGCCGGTGGCAGGGTGTCCTACGAGCAGTACTTC.

V and J are TRBV6-6 and TRBJ1-5, with 8 nucleotides matching TRBD1. From germline, CDR1 is MNHNY and CDR2 SVGAGI (reference sequence). The J segment lost 0 bases and the V segment lost 6 bases, leaving 7 bases of the junction unmatched. The CDR3 spans 16 residues. CDR3 nucleotide sequence: TGTGCCAGCAGCACCGACGACAGGGGTAGCAATCAGCCCCAGCATTTT. It encodes CASSTDDRGSNQPQHF.

This clonotype was seen many times. The chain joins TRBV7-2 to TRBJ1-4; D is unresolved. The V gene lost 6 bases and the J gene lost 13 bases, with 21 bases spanning the gap. This CDR3 comprises 14 residues. CDR1 SGHTA and CDR2 FQGNSA come from the germline V gene. CDR3 sequence: CASRRQALMKRLFF. The CDR3 DNA reads as TGTGCCAGCAGGAGACAAGCTTTAATGAAAAGACTGTTTTTT.

There are a few counts of this clonotype. This chain joins TRBV18 and TRBJ1-1, with a possible D match to TRBD1 (5 bases). The germline CDR1 and CDR2 sequences are KGHSH and LQKENI. V gave up 2 bases and J gave up 6 bases, with 22 bases separating them. The CDR3 runs to 17 residues. The CDR3 protein is CASSPAGGAMGGAEAFF. The CDR3 bases are TGTGCCAGCTCACCAGCGGGGGGAGCCATGGGGGGTGCTGAAGCTTTCTTT.

V and J are TRBV18 and TRBJ2-7; TRBD1 matches 10 bases. This CDR3 region has 16 residues. Germline V lookup: CDR1 KGHSH, CDR2 LQKENI. V lost 1 base and J lost 4; bases outside the gene matches: 7. In DNA, the CDR3 is TGTGCCAGCTCACCACTGTCCGGGACAGGGGTTTACGAGCAGTACGTC. Translation: CASSPLSGTGVYEQYV.

This clonotype was observed a handful of times. The V and J genes are TRBV12-3 or TRBV12-4 and TRBJ1-5; no clear D gene. CDR3 length: 14 residues. The germline V and J ends were trimmed by 7 bases and 2 bases, with 12 bases remaining between them. Here the CDR3 reads CASTKGQRNQPQHF. The CDR3 DNA reads TGTGCCAGCACCAAAGGGCAGCGCAATCAGCCCCAGCATTTT.

The chain joins TRBV20-1 to TRBJ2-5; 8 positions agree with TRBD2. The V gene's germline CDR1 is DFQATT and CDR2 SNEGSKA (reference sequence). The CDR3 has 14 residues. Germline trimming cut 7 bases from V and 4 bases from J; bases unmatched to any gene: 11. In DNA, the CDR3 is TGCAGTGTTTCCCCCGGGGGGGCCAGAGAGACCCAGTACTTC. This gives the protein CSVSPGGARETQYF.

The rearrangement links TRBV6-5 to TRBJ1-6; tentatively, D is TRBD1 (6 bases). Per germline, CDR1 MNHEY and CDR2 SVGAGI. Trimming cost V 0 bases and J 10 bases, with 13 bases left between them. The CDR3 extends over 15 amino acids. CDR3 loop: CASSYSRGQGSPLHF. Here the CDR3 DNA reads TGTGCCAGCAGTTACTCACGGGGGCAAGGGTCACCCCTCCACTTT.

In this sample, this clonotype turned up many times. This chain uses TRBV6-4 with TRBJ1-1, with D unclear. The V end was cut by 5 bases, the J end by 0 bases, with 16 bases between. This CDR3 comprises 16 residues. Germline V gene lookup returns CDR1 MRHNA and CDR2 SNTAGT. The chain's CDR3 is CASSIDELDVNTEAFF. For the CDR3, the DNA is TGTGCCAGCAGTATAGATGAGCTGGACGTGAACACTGAAGCTTTCTTT.